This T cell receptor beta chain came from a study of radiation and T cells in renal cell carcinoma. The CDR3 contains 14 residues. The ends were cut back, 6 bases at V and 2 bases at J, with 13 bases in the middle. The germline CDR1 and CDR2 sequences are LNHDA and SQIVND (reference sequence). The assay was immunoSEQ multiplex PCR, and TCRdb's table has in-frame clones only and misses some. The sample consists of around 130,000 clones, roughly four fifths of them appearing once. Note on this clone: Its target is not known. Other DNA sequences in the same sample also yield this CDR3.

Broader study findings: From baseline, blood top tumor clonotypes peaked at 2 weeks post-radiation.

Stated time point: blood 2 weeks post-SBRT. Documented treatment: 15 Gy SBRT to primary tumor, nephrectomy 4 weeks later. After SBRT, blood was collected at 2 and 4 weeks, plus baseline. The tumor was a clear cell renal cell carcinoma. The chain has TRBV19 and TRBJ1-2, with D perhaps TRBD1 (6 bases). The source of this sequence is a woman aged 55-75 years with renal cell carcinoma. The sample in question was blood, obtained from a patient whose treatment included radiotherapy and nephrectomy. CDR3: CASSPWTANYGYTF. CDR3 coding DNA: TGTGCCAGTAGCCCGTGGACAGCGAACTATGGCTACACCTTC. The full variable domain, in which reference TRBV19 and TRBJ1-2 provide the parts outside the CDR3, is DGGITQSPKYLFRKEGQNVTLSCEQNLNHDAMYWYRQDPGQGLRLIYYSQIVNDFQKGDIAEGYSVSREKKESFPLTVTSAQKNPTAFYLCASSPWTANYGYTFGSGTRLTVV.